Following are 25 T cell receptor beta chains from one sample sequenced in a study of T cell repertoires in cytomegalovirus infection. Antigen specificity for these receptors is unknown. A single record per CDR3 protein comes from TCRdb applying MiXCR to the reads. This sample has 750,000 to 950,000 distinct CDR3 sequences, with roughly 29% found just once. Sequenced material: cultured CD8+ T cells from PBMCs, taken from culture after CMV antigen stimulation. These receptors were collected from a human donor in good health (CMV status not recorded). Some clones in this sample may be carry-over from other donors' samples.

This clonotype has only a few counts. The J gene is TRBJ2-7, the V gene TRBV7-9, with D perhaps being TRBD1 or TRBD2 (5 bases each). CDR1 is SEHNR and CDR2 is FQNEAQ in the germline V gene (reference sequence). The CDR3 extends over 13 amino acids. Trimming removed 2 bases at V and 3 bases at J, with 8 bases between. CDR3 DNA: TGTGCCAGCAGCTTAAGGGACCTCTACGAGCAGTACTTC. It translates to CASSLRDLYEQYF. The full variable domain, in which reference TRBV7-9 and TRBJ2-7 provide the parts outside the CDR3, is DTGVSQNPRHKITKRGQNVTFRCDPISEHNRLYWYRQTLGQGPEFLTYFQNEAQLEKSRLLSDRFSAERPKGSFSTLEIQRTEQGDSAMYLCASSLRDLYEQYFGPGTRLTVT.

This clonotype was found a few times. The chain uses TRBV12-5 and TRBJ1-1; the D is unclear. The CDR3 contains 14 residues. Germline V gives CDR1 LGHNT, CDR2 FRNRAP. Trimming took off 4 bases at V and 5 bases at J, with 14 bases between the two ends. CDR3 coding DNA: TGTGCTAGTGGTTGGGCGGGATCTGGTACTGAAGCTTTCTTT. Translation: CASGWAGSGTEAFF.

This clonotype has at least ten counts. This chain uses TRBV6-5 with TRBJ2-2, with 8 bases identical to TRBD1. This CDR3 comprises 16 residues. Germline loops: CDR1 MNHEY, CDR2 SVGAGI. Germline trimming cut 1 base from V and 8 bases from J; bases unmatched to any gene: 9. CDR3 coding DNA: TGTGCCAGCAGTTACTATCCGGGCAGGGGGCGAGGGGAGCTGTTTTTT. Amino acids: CASSYYPGRGRGELFF.

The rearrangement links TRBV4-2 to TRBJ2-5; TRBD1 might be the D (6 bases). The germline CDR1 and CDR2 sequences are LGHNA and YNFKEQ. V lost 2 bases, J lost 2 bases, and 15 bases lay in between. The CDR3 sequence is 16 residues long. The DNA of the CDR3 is TGTGCCAGCAGCCAACTCCCCGACAGGCCTCAAGAGACCCAGTACTTC. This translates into CASSQLPDRPQETQYF.

This chain's CDR3 is CASSRPGTGHGYTF. Here the CDR3 DNA reads TGTGCCAGCAGCCGACCCGGGACAGGCCATGGCTACACCTTC. The gene calls are TRBV14 and TRBJ1-2, with TRBD1 matching over 8 bases. J was trimmed by 6 bases and V by 4 bases; bases with no gene match: 7. The CDR3 sequence is 14 residues long. Germline V gene sequence: CDR1 SGHDN, CDR2 FVKESK. The full variable domain, in which reference TRBV14 and TRBJ1-2 provide the parts outside the CDR3, is EAGVTQFPSHSVIEKGQTVTLRCDPISGHDNLYWYRRVMGKEIKFLLHFVKESKQDESGMPNNRFLAERTGGTYSTLKVQPAELEDSGVYFCASSRPGTGHGYTFGSGTRLTVV.

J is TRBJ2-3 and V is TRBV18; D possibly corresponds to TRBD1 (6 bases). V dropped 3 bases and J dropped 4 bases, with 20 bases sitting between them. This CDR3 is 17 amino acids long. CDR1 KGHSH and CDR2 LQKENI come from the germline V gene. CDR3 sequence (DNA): TGTGCCAGCTCACCCACGGACTTGGGGGCGGTCGCAGATACGCAGTATTTT. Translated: CASSPTDLGAVADTQYF.

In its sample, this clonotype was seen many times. The DNA for the CDR3 is TGTGCCAGCAGCTTAGCCTGGGGTACTAATCAGCCCCAGCATTTT. Amino acid sequence: CASSLAWGTNQPQHF. The genes are TRBV7-8 and TRBJ1-5; D is undetermined. The CDR3 has 15 residues. Trimming left V 0 bases short and J 4 bases short, with 10 bases between. Germline V CDR1 and CDR2: SGHVS, FQNEAQ.

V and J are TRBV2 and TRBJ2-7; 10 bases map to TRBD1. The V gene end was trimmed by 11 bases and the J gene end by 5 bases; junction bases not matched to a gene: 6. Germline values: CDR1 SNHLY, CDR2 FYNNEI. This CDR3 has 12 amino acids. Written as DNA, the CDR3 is TGTGCCGTCCGGGACAGGGGCAACGAGCAGTACGTC. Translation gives CAVRDRGNEQYV.

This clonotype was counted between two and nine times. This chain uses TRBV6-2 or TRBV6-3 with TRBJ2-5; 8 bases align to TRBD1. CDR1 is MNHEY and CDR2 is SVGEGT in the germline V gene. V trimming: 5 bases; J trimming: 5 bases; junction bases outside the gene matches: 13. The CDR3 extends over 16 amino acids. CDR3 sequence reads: CASSHGRTGTLETQYF. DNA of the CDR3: TGTGCCAGCAGTCACGGTAGGACAGGGACCCTGGAGACCCAGTACTTC.

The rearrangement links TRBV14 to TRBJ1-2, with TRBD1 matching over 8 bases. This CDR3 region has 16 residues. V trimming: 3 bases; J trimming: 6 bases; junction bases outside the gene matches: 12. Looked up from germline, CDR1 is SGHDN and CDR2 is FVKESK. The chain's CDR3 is CASSHMDREESDGYTF. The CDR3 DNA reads TGTGCCAGCAGCCACATGGACAGGGAAGAGAGTGATGGCTACACCTTC.

The DNA of the CDR3 is TGTGCCAGCAGTTACACGGATGGGGACAGCTGGACCCAGTACTTC. Protein: CASSYTDGDSWTQYF. The V gene is TRBV6-6, the J gene TRBJ2-5, with 7 positions matching TRBD1. With 2 bases clipped from V and 7 bases from J, the junction kept 10 bases outside the gene matches. The CDR3 consists of 15 residues. The germline V gene encodes CDR1 MNHNY and CDR2 SVGAGI (reference sequence).

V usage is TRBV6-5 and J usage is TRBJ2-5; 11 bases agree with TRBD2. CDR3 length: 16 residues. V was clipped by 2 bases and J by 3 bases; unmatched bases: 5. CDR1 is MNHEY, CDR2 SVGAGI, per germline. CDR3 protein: CASSYLGLAAEETQYF. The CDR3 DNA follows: TGTGCCAGCAGTTACCTGGGACTAGCGGCGGAAGAGACCCAGTACTTC.

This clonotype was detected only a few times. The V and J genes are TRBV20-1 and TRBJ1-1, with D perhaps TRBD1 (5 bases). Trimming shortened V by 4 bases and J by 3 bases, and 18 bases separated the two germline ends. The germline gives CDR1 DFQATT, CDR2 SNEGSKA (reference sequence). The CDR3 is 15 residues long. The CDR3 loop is CSAINSGRADTEAFF. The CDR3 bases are TGCAGTGCTATTAACTCAGGGAGGGCGGACACTGAAGCTTTCTTT.

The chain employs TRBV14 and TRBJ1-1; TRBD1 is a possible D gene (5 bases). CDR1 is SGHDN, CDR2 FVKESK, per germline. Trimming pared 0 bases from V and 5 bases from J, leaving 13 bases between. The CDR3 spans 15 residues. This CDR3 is CASSQDHGAGTEAFF. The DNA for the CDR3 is TGTGCCAGCAGCCAAGATCACGGGGCAGGTACTGAAGCTTTCTTT.

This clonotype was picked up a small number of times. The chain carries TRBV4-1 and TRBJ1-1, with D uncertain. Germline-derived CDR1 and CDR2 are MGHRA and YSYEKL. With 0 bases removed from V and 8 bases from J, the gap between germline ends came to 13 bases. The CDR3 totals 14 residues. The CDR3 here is CASSQETGVEEAFF. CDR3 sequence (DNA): TGCGCCAGCAGCCAAGAAACCGGGGTTGAGGAAGCTTTCTTT.

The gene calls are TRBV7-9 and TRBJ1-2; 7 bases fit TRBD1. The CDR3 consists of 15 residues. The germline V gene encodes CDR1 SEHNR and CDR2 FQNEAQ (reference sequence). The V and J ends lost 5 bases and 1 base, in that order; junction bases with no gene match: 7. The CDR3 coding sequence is TGTGCCAGCAGCCCCGAGGGACAGCTTAACTATGGCTACACCTTC. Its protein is CASSPEGQLNYGYTF.

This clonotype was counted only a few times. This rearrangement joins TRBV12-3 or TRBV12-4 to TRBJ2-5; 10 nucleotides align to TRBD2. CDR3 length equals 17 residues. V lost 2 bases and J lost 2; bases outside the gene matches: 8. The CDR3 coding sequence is TGTGCCAGCAGTTTACCTAGCGGGGGCCTTATACAAGAGACCCAGTACTTC. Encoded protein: CASSLPSGGLIQETQYF.

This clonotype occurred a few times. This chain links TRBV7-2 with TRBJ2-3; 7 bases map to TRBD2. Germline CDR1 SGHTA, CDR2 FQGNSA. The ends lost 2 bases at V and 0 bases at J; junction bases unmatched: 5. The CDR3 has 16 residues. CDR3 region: CASSLKRGFSTDTQYF. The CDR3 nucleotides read TGTGCCAGCAGCTTAAAGCGGGGATTTAGCACAGATACGCAGTATTTT.

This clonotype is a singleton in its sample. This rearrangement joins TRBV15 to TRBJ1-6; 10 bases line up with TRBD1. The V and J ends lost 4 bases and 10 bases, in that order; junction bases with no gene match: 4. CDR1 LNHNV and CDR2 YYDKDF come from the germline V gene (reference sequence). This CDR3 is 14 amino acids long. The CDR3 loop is CATSTGQGDSPLHF. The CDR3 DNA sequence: TGTGCCACCAGCACCGGACAGGGGGACTCACCCCTCCACTTT.

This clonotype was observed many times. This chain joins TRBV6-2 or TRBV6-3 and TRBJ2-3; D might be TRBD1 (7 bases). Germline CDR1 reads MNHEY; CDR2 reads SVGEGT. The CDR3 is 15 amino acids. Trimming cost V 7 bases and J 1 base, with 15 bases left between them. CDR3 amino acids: CASTLEGAGTDTQYF. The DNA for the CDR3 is TGTGCCAGCACCTTGGAGGGGGCTGGCACAGATACGCAGTATTTT.

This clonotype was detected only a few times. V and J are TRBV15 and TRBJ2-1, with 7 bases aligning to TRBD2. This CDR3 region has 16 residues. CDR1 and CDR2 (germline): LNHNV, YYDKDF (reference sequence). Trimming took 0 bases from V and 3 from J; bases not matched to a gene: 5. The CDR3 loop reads CATSRDWGGSYNEQFF. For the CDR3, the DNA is TGTGCCACCAGCAGAGATTGGGGGGGAAGCTACAATGAGCAGTTCTTC. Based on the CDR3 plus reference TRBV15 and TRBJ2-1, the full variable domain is DAMVIQNPRYQVTQFGKPVTLSCSQTLNHNVMYWYQQKSSQAPKLLFHYYDKDFNNEADTPDNFQSRRPNTSFCFLDIRSPGLGDTAMYLCATSRDWGGSYNEQFFGPGTRLTVL.

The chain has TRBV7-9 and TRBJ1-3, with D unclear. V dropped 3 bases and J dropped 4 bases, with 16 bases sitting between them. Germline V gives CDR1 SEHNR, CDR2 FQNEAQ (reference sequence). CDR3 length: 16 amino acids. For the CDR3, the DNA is TGTGCCAGCAGCTTTCCCGGTCGGGGAGCGGGAAACACCATATATTTT. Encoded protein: CASSFPGRGAGNTIYF.

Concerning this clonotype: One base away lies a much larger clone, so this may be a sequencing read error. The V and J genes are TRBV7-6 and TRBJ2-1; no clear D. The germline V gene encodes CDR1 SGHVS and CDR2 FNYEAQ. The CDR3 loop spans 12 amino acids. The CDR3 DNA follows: TGTGTCAGCAGCCACTCGATCAATGAGCAGTTCTTC. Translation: CVSSHSINEQFF.

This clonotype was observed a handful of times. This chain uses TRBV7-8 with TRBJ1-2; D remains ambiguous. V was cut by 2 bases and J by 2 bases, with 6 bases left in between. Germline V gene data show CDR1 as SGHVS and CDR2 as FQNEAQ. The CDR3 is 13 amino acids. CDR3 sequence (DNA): TGTGCCAGCAGCTTAAAACCAAACTATGGCTACACCTTC. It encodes CASSLKPNYGYTF.

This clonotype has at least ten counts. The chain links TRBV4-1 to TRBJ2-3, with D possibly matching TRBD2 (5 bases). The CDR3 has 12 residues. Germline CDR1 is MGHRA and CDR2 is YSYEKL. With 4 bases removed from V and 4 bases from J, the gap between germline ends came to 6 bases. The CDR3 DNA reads TGCGCCAGCAGCCCCGGGGCAGATACGCAGTATTTT. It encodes CASSPGADTQYF.